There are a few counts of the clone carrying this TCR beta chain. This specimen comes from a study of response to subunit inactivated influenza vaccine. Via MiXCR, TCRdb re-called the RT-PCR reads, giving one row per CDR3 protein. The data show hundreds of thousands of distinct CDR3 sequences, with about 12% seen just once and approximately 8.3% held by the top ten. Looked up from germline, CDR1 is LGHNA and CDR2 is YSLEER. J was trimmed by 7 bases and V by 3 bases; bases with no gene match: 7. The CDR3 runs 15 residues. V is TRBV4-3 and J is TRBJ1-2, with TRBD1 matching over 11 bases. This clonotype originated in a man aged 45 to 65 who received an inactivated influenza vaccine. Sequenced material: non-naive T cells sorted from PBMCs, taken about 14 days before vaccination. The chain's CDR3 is CASSQERTGGLGYTF. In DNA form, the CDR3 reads TGCGCCAGCAGCCAGGAAAGGACAGGGGGCCTTGGCTACACCTTC.